These T cell receptor beta chains were read from a single sample in a study of blood T cell repertoires in COVID-19. TCRdb's table, derived via immunoSEQ multiplex PCR, lists solely in-frame clones and lacks some. The table lists fewer than 60,000 clones, about nine tenths of them singletons. The sequenced sample was peripheral blood. These receptor sequences come from an elderly man with active or convalescent COVID-19. Both conserved end residues are part of each CDR3.

>TRBJ2-1|TRBV3-1/TRBV3-2
CASSQDASGNREQFF
>TRBJ1-1|TRBV28
CASSPAGANTEAFF
>TRBJ2-7|TRBV5-1
CASSLETGPVSYEQYF
>TRBJ1-2|TRBV25-1
CASSQGDYGYTF
>TRBJ2-1|TRBV7-2
CASSLWEGGWNEQFF
>TRBJ1-3|TRBV6-5
CASSSPTVSGNTIYF
>TRBJ2-7|TRBV5-6
CASTFRGQGTYEQYF
>TRBJ1-3|TRBV18
CASSPEEAGNTIYF
>TRBJ2-1|TRBV7-2
CASSPNFRGQGSNEQFF
>TRBJ1-5|TRBV7-2
CASSLGRLQPQHF
>TRBJ1-1|TRBV10-3
CAISEQGNTEAFF
>TRBJ1-6|TRBV10-3
CAISQGQDNSPLHF
>TRBJ2-6|TRBV4-3
CASSQEAAGANVLTF
>TRBJ1-1|TRBV28
CASSVGQRTEAFF